Following are 27 T cell receptor beta chains from one sample sequenced in a study of patients and donors after allogeneic stem cell transplantation. TCRdb re-analysed the RT-PCR reads in MiXCR, keeping a single row per CDR3 protein. The sample lists roughly 960,000 distinct CDR3 sequences; 15% to 20% were seen once. Sequencing input: blood, either unsorted or a sorted T cell fraction (not recorded which). The receptors were sampled from a human donor who was either an allogeneic HSCT recipient or a stem cell or donor lymphocyte infusion donor (not recorded which). It is not recorded whose cells these are; they may come from a transplant donor.

The rearrangement joins TRBV24-1 to TRBJ2-3, with D hard to call. Germline V lookup: CDR1 KGHDR, CDR2 SFDVKD. The CDR3 loop spans 14 amino acids. Trimming left V 3 bases short and J 1 base short, with 7 bases between. CDR3 nucleotides: TGTGCCACCAGTGATCCCTATCGCACAGATACGCAGTATTTT. Its translation is CATSDPYRTDTQYF.

This clonotype was seen a handful of times. The CDR3 loop is CASRLGLESPLHF. In DNA, the CDR3 is TGTGCCAGCAGGTTGGGGTTGGAATCACCCCTCCACTTT. The chain is built from TRBV6-1 and TRBJ1-6; D not certain. Germline assignment: CDR1 MNHNS and CDR2 SASEGT. The V and J ends lost 6 bases and 10 bases respectively, with 13 bases between them. CDR3 length: 13 residues.

This chain connects TRBV4-3 to TRBJ2-1; unclear D gene. Trimming left V 0 bases short and J 10 bases short, with 10 bases between. Per germline, CDR1 LGHNA and CDR2 YSLEER. There are 13 residues in the CDR3. In nucleotides, the CDR3 is TGCGCCAGCAGCCAAGAGATAAAACAAGAGCAGTTCTTC. Amino acid sequence: CASSQEIKQEQFF.

This clonotype was seen a few times. CDR3 amino acids: CSAIRGSYEQYF. The CDR3 DNA follows: TGCAGTGCTATAAGGGGTTCCTACGAGCAGTACTTC. This chain links TRBV20-1 with TRBJ2-7; D is perhaps TRBD1 (5 bases). Germline V lookup: CDR1 DFQATT, CDR2 SNEGSKA (reference sequence). Trimming removed 4 bases from V and 1 base from J, with 8 bases in between. CDR3 length: 12 amino acids.

The chain has TRBV4-3 and TRBJ2-1, with D hard to call. The V gene's germline CDR1 is LGHNA and CDR2 YSLEER. Deletions cut 0 bases from V and 2 bases from J, with 11 bases between. CDR3 length: 16 amino acids. In nucleotides, the CDR3 is TGCGCCAGCAGCCAAGACGTAGCCGTCACCTACAATGAGCAGTTCTTC. Translating it yields CASSQDVAVTYNEQFF.

V and J are TRBV15 and TRBJ2-5; a possible D gene is TRBD2 (6 bases). Germline V gene lookup returns CDR1 LNHNV and CDR2 YYDKDF (reference sequence). V lost 1 base to trimming and J lost 1 base, with 10 bases between them. There are 15 residues in the CDR3. The CDR3 nucleotides are TGTGCCACCAGCAGAGTCGGGGGAAGCCAAGAGACCCAGTACTTC. Its translation is CATSRVGGSQETQYF.

The rearrangement uses TRBV6-1 and TRBJ1-1; possibly TRBD1 for D (5 bases). The ends were cut back, 1 base at V and 0 bases at J, with 15 bases in the middle. CDR1 is MNHNS and CDR2 is SASEGT in the germline V gene. This CDR3 is built from 17 residues. CDR3 in DNA: TGTGCCAGCAGTGAAGGGGGGGTGTTAAGGATGAACACTGAAGCTTTCTTT. Translation: CASSEGGVLRMNTEAFF.

CDR3 in DNA: TGTGCCAGCAGTCTTGGTTACTTGAATCAGCCCCAGCATTTT. Translating gives CASSLGYLNQPQHF. The chain carries TRBV2 and TRBJ1-5; D is unresolved. Between the trimmed V and J ends, which lost 5 bases and 4 bases, there was a span of 12 bases. The length of the CDR3 is 14 residues. Germline V gene lookup returns CDR1 SNHLY and CDR2 FYNNEI. Variable domain in full (rest from reference TRBV2 and TRBJ1-5): EPEVTQTPSHQVTQMGQEVILRCVPISNHLYFYWYRQILGQKVEFLVSFYNNEISEKSEIFDDQFSVERPDGSNFTLKIRSTKLEDSAMYFCASSLGYLNQPQHFGDGTRLSIL.

The J gene is TRBJ1-2, the V gene TRBV5-8, with D possibly TRBD1 on 5 matching bases. The V end lost 2 bases, the J end lost 3 bases, and 14 bases lay between the germline ends. Germline lookup yields CDR1 SGHTS and CDR2 YDEGEE. This CDR3 is 15 amino acids long. Here the CDR3 DNA reads TGTGCCAGCAGCTTTTGGGGGGGGATGGACTATGGCTACACCTTC. Translation gives CASSFWGGMDYGYTF.

This clonotype was seen at least ten times. V and J are TRBV29-1 and TRBJ1-3; 7 positions match TRBD1. The CDR3 covers 13 residues. CDR1 is SQVTM and CDR2 is ANQGSEA in the germline V gene. Trimming at V came to 5 bases and at J to 3 bases, leaving 4 bases not matched to a gene. CDR3 nucleotide sequence: TGCAGCGTTACGACAGGGATTGGAAACACCATATATTTT. Its protein is CSVTTGIGNTIYF.

This clonotype was recorded a few times. V is TRBV12-3 or TRBV12-4 and J is TRBJ2-5; 13 bases are a match to TRBD2. V lost 5 bases to trimming and J lost 4 bases; unmatched junction nucleotides: 10. CDR3 length equals 17 residues. CDR3 sequence reads: CASSIRLAGGVRETQYF. The CDR3 DNA sequence: TGTGCCAGCAGTATCCGACTAGCGGGAGGCGTTCGAGAGACCCAGTACTTC.

This clonotype showed up just a few times. The chain is built from TRBV5-1 and TRBJ2-1, with 7 positions matching TRBD2. CDR1 SGHRS and CDR2 YFSETQ come from the germline V gene. Unmatched junction bases numbered 8, after V lost 0 bases and J lost 5 bases. This CDR3 is built from 16 residues. The CDR3 protein is CASSLAALAYNNEQFF. In DNA form, the CDR3 reads TGCGCCAGCAGCTTGGCTGCACTAGCGTATAACAATGAGCAGTTCTTC.

The chain joins TRBV7-2 to TRBJ1-1, with D perhaps TRBD1 (6 bases). V gave up 4 bases and J gave up 3 bases, with 12 bases separating them. The CDR3 length is 14 residues. The V gene's germline CDR1 is SGHTA and CDR2 FQGNSA. CDR3 in DNA: TGTGCCAGCAGCTCGGACAGCATCGACACTGAAGCTTTCTTT. The encoded protein is CASSSDSIDTEAFF.

The chain combines TRBV9 with TRBJ2-7, with D perhaps TRBD2 (5 bases). This CDR3 has 15 amino acids. Germline CDR1 is SGDLS and CDR2 is YYNGEE. V dropped 7 bases and J dropped 5 bases, with 22 bases sitting between them. CDR3 residues: CASGPSVGVLHEQYF. CDR3 coding DNA: TGTGCCAGCGGCCCGAGTGTGGGAGTTCTCCACGAGCAGTACTTC.

The chain employs TRBV7-2 and TRBJ1-1; the match to TRBD1 covers 7 bases. Unmatched junction bases numbered 10, after V lost 5 bases and J lost 4 bases. The CDR3 loop spans 15 amino acids. Germline V gene sequence: CDR1 SGHTA, CDR2 FQGNSA. In DNA, the CDR3 is TGTGCCAGCAGCCCTCGGTCAGGGGGTATCACTGAAGCTTTCTTT. Amino acids: CASSPRSGGITEAFF. Variable domain in full (rest from reference TRBV7-2 and TRBJ1-1): GAGVSQSPSNKVTEKGKDVELRCDPISGHTALYWYRQSLGQGLEFLIYFQGNSAPDKSGLPSDRFSAERTGGSVSTLTIQRTQQEDSAVYLCASSPRSGGITEAFFGQGTRLTVV.

The J gene is TRBJ2-7, the V gene TRBV20-1, with D unclear. The V gene's germline CDR1 is DFQATT and CDR2 SNEGSKA (reference sequence). V lost 0 bases and J 3 bases, leaving 6 bases between the germline ends. The CDR3 runs to 12 residues. CDR3 bases: TGCAGTGCTAGAGATGGGATCTACGAGCAGTACTTC. Its protein product is CSARDGIYEQYF.

The chain is built from TRBV6-2 or TRBV6-3 and TRBJ1-1; D may be TRBD1 (5 bases). Trimming cost V 5 bases and J 4 bases, with 11 bases left between them. The germline CDR1 and CDR2 sequences are MNHEY and SVGEGT. The CDR3 covers 13 residues. CDR3 bases: TGTGCCAGCAGTGTCAAGGGGAGCACTGAAGCTTTCTTT. This translates into CASSVKGSTEAFF.

This clonotype has a handful of counts. V usage is TRBV6-5 and J usage is TRBJ1-2, with TRBD1 identical over 9 bases. From germline, CDR1 is MNHEY and CDR2 SVGAGI. The CDR3 consists of 14 residues. J was trimmed by 3 bases and V by 4 bases; bases with no gene match: 3. In nucleotides, the CDR3 is TGTGCCAGCAGTTGGGGGACAGGGTACTATGGCTACACCTTC. Protein sequence: CASSWGTGYYGYTF.

Only a few counts were recorded for this clonotype. This chain uses TRBV2 with TRBJ1-5; 7 positions agree with TRBD1. Germline loops: CDR1 SNHLY, CDR2 FYNNEI. V trimming: 7 bases; J trimming: 0 bases; junction bases outside the gene matches: 9. CDR3 length equals 16 residues. The CDR3 DNA follows: TGTGCCAGCAACAGGGGCTTCACTGATAGCAATCAGCCCCAGCATTTT. Translating it yields CASNRGFTDSNQPQHF.

In its sample, this clonotype was seen a few times. The rearrangement joins TRBV12-3 or TRBV12-4 to TRBJ1-1; tentatively, D is TRBD1 (5 bases). This CDR3 has 13 amino acids. V dropped 7 bases and J dropped 4 bases, with 13 bases sitting between them. CDR3 residues: CASTPTGGTEAFF. The CDR3 DNA reads TGTGCCAGCACCCCGACGGGGGGCACTGAAGCTTTCTTT.

The rearrangement uses TRBV20-1 and TRBJ1-5, with TRBD1 as a possible D gene (5 bases). In germline, CDR1 is DFQATT, CDR2 SNEGSKA (reference sequence). The CDR3 contains 13 residues. Trimming left V 5 bases short and J 5 bases short, with 13 bases between. The CDR3 here is CSAYNGADQPQHF. The CDR3 coding sequence is TGCAGTGCTTATAATGGGGCAGATCAGCCCCAGCATTTT.

This rearrangement joins TRBV12-3 or TRBV12-4 to TRBJ2-7, with TRBD2 matching 14 bases. V shed 9 bases and J 2 bases; nucleotides not matched to a gene: 15. The CDR3 totals 18 residues. In DNA form, the CDR3 reads TGTGCCAGTTCGCACCCCGGGACTAGCGGGAGAAACCCCTACGAGCAGTACTTC. Translated, it gives CASSHPGTSGRNPYEQYF.

This chain links TRBV10-3 with TRBJ1-2, with TRBD1 identical over 7 bases. The V gene's germline CDR1 is ENHRY and CDR2 SYGVKD. V lost 6 bases and J lost 4; bases outside the gene matches: 5. The CDR3 is 13 residues long. This CDR3 reads CAIRGQHSYGYTF. As DNA, the CDR3 is TGTGCCATCAGGGGACAGCATAGCTATGGCTACACCTTC.

This chain connects TRBV30 to TRBJ2-5, with a tentative D call TRBD1 (6 bases). The CDR3 covers 13 residues. The germline gives CDR1 GTSNPN, CDR2 SVGIG (reference sequence). V lost 2 bases, J lost 3 bases, and 10 bases lay in between. The CDR3 region has the DNA TGTGCCTGGAGTACCGGGACAAAAGAGACCCAGTACTTC. Protein sequence: CAWSTGTKETQYF.

This rearrangement joins TRBV5-1 to TRBJ1-2; D is possibly TRBD1 (5 bases). V lost 0 bases to trimming and J lost 4 bases, with 13 bases between them. This CDR3 has 15 amino acids. The germline CDR1 and CDR2 sequences are SGHRS and YFSETQ. The CDR3 spells CASSLAPRETYGYTF. CDR3 DNA sequence: TGCGCCAGCAGCTTGGCTCCCAGGGAGACCTATGGCTACACCTTC. The whole variable domain, remainder taken from reference TRBV5-1 and TRBJ1-2, is KAGVTQTPRYLIKTRGQQVTLSCSPISGHRSVSWYQQTPGQGLQFLFEYFSETQRNKGNFPGRFSGRQFSNSRSEMNVSTLELGDSALYLCASSLAPRETYGYTFGSGTRLTVV.

This clonotype was counted only a few times. The chain carries TRBV9 and TRBJ1-6, with TRBD1 matching 8 bases. The CDR3 runs to 16 residues. CDR1 is SGDLS, CDR2 YYNGEE, per germline. V dropped 3 bases and J dropped 7; count of bases not matched to a gene: 9. CDR3 bases: TGTGCCAGCAGCGCCACGACAGGGGCGAAAAATTCACCCCTCCACTTT. Translated, it gives CASSATTGAKNSPLHF.

There are a few counts of this clonotype. V is TRBV6-2 or TRBV6-3 and J is TRBJ1-1; D gene ambiguous. The CDR3 spans 13 residues. Deletions cut 5 bases from V and 5 bases from J, with 12 bases between. Germline CDR1 MNHEY, CDR2 SVGEGT. The CDR3 loop is CASSPVSETEAFF. CDR3 DNA sequence: TGTGCCAGCAGTCCGGTCTCGGAGACTGAAGCTTTCTTT.